This T cell receptor (beta chain) emerged from a study of cytomegalovirus exposure and HLA in healthy donors. Background on the study: The Caucasian-associated ancestry cluster held around four fifths of 300 to 500 genotyped donors.

V gave up 8 bases and J gave up 6 bases; unmatched junction bases: 7. CDR1 is MNHNS and CDR2 is SASEGT in the germline V gene. The length of the CDR3 is 13 residues. Amplification used 60 Vbeta primers and 13 Jbeta primers. Clones were sequenced by immunoSEQ multiplex PCR, and TCRdb holds only the in-frame ones, with some missing. The sample consists of about 67,000 clones, around 63% of them appearing once. The sequence came from a woman aged 25 to 45 in good health and CMV-seronegative. Material: PBMCs. This chain joins TRBV6-1 and TRBJ2-4, with 7 bases fitting TRBD1. This CDR3 reads CASQTGSGNIQYF. The CDR3 DNA reads TGTGCCAGCCAGACAGGGTCGGGAAACATTCAGTACTTC.